This T cell receptor beta chain comes out of a study of T cells after somatic rescue of genetic block. Here immunoSEQ multiplex PCR was the method, and the copy in TCRdb shows in-frame clones only, minus some. Among about 15,000 clones listed, under 80% were seen once. CDR1 is MNHEY, CDR2 SMNVEV, per germline (reference sequence). V lost 5 bases to trimming and J lost 2 bases; unmatched junction nucleotides: 8. This CDR3 is 16 amino acids long. The clonotype comes from a man aged 18 to 35. Material: peripheral blood mononuclear cells (PBMCs). The V call is TRBV27, the J call TRBJ2-2; 7 bases match TRBD2. Here the CDR3 reads CASSPWLAENTGELFF. CDR3 nucleotides: TGTGCCAGCAGTCCCTGGCTAGCGGAAAACACCGGGGAGCTGTTTTTT.